Listed below are T cell receptor beta chains from one sample, sequenced in a study of Tregs in tolerant kidney transplant recipients. TCRdb's table, derived via immunoSEQ multiplex PCR, lists solely in-frame clones and lacks some. This sample has about 73,000 clones, with about 91% found just once. Sequencing was performed on Tregs from blood, taken before the transplant. Receptors were obtained from a human donor who received a combined kidney and bone marrow transplant. CDR3s include the opening cysteine and the closing phenylalanine or tryptophan. The order of the fields is CDR3 DNA, CDR3 protein, J gene, D gene, clone size, V gene. A D gene is named only where the DNA matches it firmly. Size tells how often a clone was seen (once, few, many) or the class of an expanded clone, and some rows leave it out.

CDR3 DNA: TGTGCCTCAGGGGGAACTAGCGGGGGAATGTTGAACACCGGGGAGCTGTTTTTT
CDR3 protein: CASGGTSGGMLNTGELFF
J gene: TRBJ2-2
D gene: TRBD2
clone size: .
V gene: TRBV19

CDR3 DNA: TGTGCCAGCAGCTTAGCTGAGGGAATATACGAGCAGTACTTC
CDR3 protein: CASSLAEGIYEQYF
J gene: TRBJ2-7
D gene: .
clone size: .
V gene: TRBV7-6

CDR3 DNA: TGTGCCAGCAGTCCAGGGTTTCCCAGCAATCAGCCCCAGCATTTT
CDR3 protein: CASSPGFPSNQPQHF
J gene: TRBJ1-5
D gene: .
clone size: .
V gene: TRBV28

CDR3 DNA: TGTGCCAGCAGCTTAGATTCCAGGGGGTCAGGCAATGAGCAGTTCTTC
CDR3 protein: CASSLDSRGSGNEQFF
J gene: TRBJ2-1
D gene: TRBD1
clone size: .
V gene: TRBV11-2

CDR3 DNA: TGTGCCAGCAAAATGACGGAGACGGGATCCTATGGCTACACCTTC
CDR3 protein: CASKMTETGSYGYTF
J gene: TRBJ1-2
D gene: .
clone size: medium-sized
V gene: TRBV2

CDR3 DNA: TGTGCCAGCAGTCTCTACCGGACAGGGTCGGGCACTGAAGCTTTCTTT
CDR3 protein: CASSLYRTGSGTEAFF
J gene: TRBJ1-1
D gene: TRBD1
clone size: .
V gene: TRBV28

CDR3 DNA: TGTGCCAGCAGTTACACGGGAGCGTTAGCGGAGACCCAGTACTTC
CDR3 protein: CASSYTGALAETQYF
J gene: TRBJ2-5
D gene: .
clone size: .
V gene: TRBV6-5

CDR3 DNA: TGTGCCAGCAGCCCATTCTTCAGGGAAAACGAGCAGTACTTC
CDR3 protein: CASSPFFRENEQYF
J gene: TRBJ2-7
D gene: .
clone size: .
V gene: TRBV7-8

CDR3 DNA: TGTGCCAGCAGTGAATCAGATTACTATGGCTACACCTTC
CDR3 protein: CASSESDYYGYTF
J gene: TRBJ1-2
D gene: .
clone size: .
V gene: TRBV28

CDR3 DNA: TGTGCCAGCAGTTACTGGACAGGGTATTTCGGGGAGCTGTTTTTT
CDR3 protein: CASSYWTGYFGELFF
J gene: TRBJ2-2
D gene: TRBD1
clone size: .
V gene: TRBV6-5

CDR3 DNA: TGTGCCAGCAGCCCGGACCAGGGGGCCCTTCGGCAGTACTTC
CDR3 protein: CASSPDQGALRQYF
J gene: TRBJ2-7
D gene: TRBD1
clone size: once
V gene: TRBV9

CDR3 DNA: TGTGCCTGGAGTGTACCTGAGTCTCACCAAGAGACCCAGTACTTC
CDR3 protein: CAWSVPESHQETQYF
J gene: TRBJ2-5
D gene: .
clone size: .
V gene: TRBV30

CDR3 DNA: TGTGCCAGCAGCTTGGACCTCCAAGGCGGGGAGCTGTTTTTT
CDR3 protein: CASSLDLQGGELFF
J gene: TRBJ2-2
D gene: .
clone size: .
V gene: TRBV5-4

CDR3 DNA: TGCAGCACCATGGCTCCCGGTAATACGCAGTATTTT
CDR3 protein: CSTMAPGNTQYF
J gene: TRBJ2-3
D gene: .
clone size: once
V gene: TRBV29-1

CDR3 DNA: TGTGCCGCCAGCTGGGCGGGAGGAAGTTCCTACAATGAGCAGTTCTTC
CDR3 protein: CAASWAGGSSYNEQFF
J gene: TRBJ2-1
D gene: TRBD2
clone size: .
V gene: TRBV5-4

CDR3 DNA: TGTGCCAGCAGCTTGGGAAGCCTGAGCTCTGGAAACACCATATATTTT
CDR3 protein: CASSLGSLSSGNTIYF
J gene: TRBJ1-3
D gene: .
clone size: .
V gene: TRBV5-6

CDR3 DNA: TGTGCCAGCAGTTTATCGTATAGCCCCATCTACAATGAGCAGTTCTTC
CDR3 protein: CASSLSYSPIYNEQFF
J gene: TRBJ2-1
D gene: .
clone size: once
V gene: TRBV27

CDR3 DNA: TGTGCCAGCAGTCCTCAACTAGCCCGCTACGAGCAGTACTTC
CDR3 protein: CASSPQLARYEQYF
J gene: TRBJ2-7
D gene: .
clone size: .
V gene: TRBV6-5

CDR3 DNA: TGCGCCAGCAGCCCAAAGGCACTAACCGGGGAGCTGTTTTTT
CDR3 protein: CASSPKALTGELFF
J gene: TRBJ2-2
D gene: .
clone size: .
V gene: TRBV5-1

CDR3 DNA: TGCGCCAGCAGCCCTCTCGCAACTAATGAAAAACTGTTTTTT
CDR3 protein: CASSPLATNEKLFF
J gene: TRBJ1-4
D gene: .
clone size: .
V gene: TRBV4-1

CDR3 DNA: TGTGCCAGCTCACCGTCGACAGTTACCTACGAGCAGTACTTC
CDR3 protein: CASSPSTVTYEQYF
J gene: TRBJ2-7
D gene: .
clone size: .
V gene: TRBV18

CDR3 DNA: TGTGCCAGCACGGGGACAGTCAATGAAAAACTGTTTTTT
CDR3 protein: CASTGTVNEKLFF
J gene: TRBJ1-4
D gene: TRBD1
clone size: .
V gene: TRBV2

CDR3 DNA: TGTGCCACCACAGGGGGTATCAGGTTGTACGAGCAGTACTTC
CDR3 protein: CATTGGIRLYEQYF
J gene: TRBJ2-7
D gene: TRBD1
clone size: .
V gene: TRBV2

CDR3 DNA: TGTGCCAGCAGCTTAAGCGGGAGCACAGATACGCAGTATTTT
CDR3 protein: CASSLSGSTDTQYF
J gene: TRBJ2-3
D gene: .
clone size: .
V gene: TRBV7-2

CDR3 DNA: TGTGCCAGCAGCTTGACTAGACAAGAGACCCAGTACTTC
CDR3 protein: CASSLTRQETQYF
J gene: TRBJ2-5
D gene: .
clone size: .
V gene: TRBV7-2

CDR3 DNA: TGTGCCAGCAGTACTAGACCCCCCCAAGAGACCCAGTACTTC
CDR3 protein: CASSTRPPQETQYF
J gene: TRBJ2-5
D gene: .
clone size: once
V gene: TRBV28

CDR3 DNA: TGTGCCAGTTCCCTAGGGACAGTCGGCAATCAGCCCCAGCATTTT
CDR3 protein: CASSLGTVGNQPQHF
J gene: TRBJ1-5
D gene: TRBD1
clone size: .
V gene: TRBV19

CDR3 DNA: TGTGCCAGTAGAAGGGGGACCTTAGAGACCCAGTACTTC
CDR3 protein: CASRRGTLETQYF
J gene: TRBJ2-5
D gene: .
clone size: .
V gene: TRBV19

CDR3 DNA: TGTGCCAGTAGTATGTTTTCTAGCGGGAGGACCGGGGAGCTGTTTTTT
CDR3 protein: CASSMFSSGRTGELFF
J gene: TRBJ2-2
D gene: TRBD2
clone size: .
V gene: TRBV19

CDR3 DNA: TGTGCCAGCAAGACCCGGGACAGGGGAGGCACTGAAGCTTTCTTT
CDR3 protein: CASKTRDRGGTEAFF
J gene: TRBJ1-1
D gene: TRBD1
clone size: .
V gene: TRBV6-5

CDR3 DNA: TGTGCCAGCAGCCTGGACAGTTCCTACAATGAGCAGTTCTTC
CDR3 protein: CASSLDSSYNEQFF
J gene: TRBJ2-1
D gene: .
clone size: once
V gene: TRBV11-3

CDR3 DNA: TGTGCCAGCAGCCCGCGACTAGCGGGAGTCGCAGATACGCAGTATTTT
CDR3 protein: CASSPRLAGVADTQYF
J gene: TRBJ2-3
D gene: TRBD2
clone size: few
V gene: TRBV4-2

CDR3 DNA: TGTGCCAGCAGTCCTCGACAGGGGGGTTACTACGAGCAGTACTTC
CDR3 protein: CASSPRQGGYYEQYF
J gene: TRBJ2-7
D gene: TRBD1
clone size: .
V gene: TRBV27

CDR3 DNA: TGTGCCAGCAGCCCCGGAGGGGGGAGGTTCTCCTACGAGCAGTACTTC
CDR3 protein: CASSPGGGRFSYEQYF
J gene: TRBJ2-7
D gene: .
clone size: .
V gene: TRBV7-9

CDR3 DNA: TGCGCCAGCAGCCAAGATGGACACCCCAGCAATCAGCCCCAGCATTTT
CDR3 protein: CASSQDGHPSNQPQHF
J gene: TRBJ1-5
D gene: .
clone size: .
V gene: TRBV4-1

CDR3 DNA: TGTGCCACCAGCAGCTATTCCGGGACTAGCGGGCTCGGGGAGCTGTTTTTT
CDR3 protein: CATSSYSGTSGLGELFF
J gene: TRBJ2-2
D gene: TRBD2
clone size: .
V gene: TRBV15

CDR3 DNA: TGTGCCAGCAGTGCGGACAGGGGTAACACAGATACGCAGTATTTT
CDR3 protein: CASSADRGNTDTQYF
J gene: TRBJ2-3
D gene: TRBD1
clone size: .
V gene: TRBV6-5